One sample yielded the 3 T cell receptor beta chains listed below, sequenced in a study of shared clonotypes between healthy human individuals. Sequenced by immunoSEQ multiplex PCR; TCRdb stores in-frame clones only, minus some. In the table there are fewer than 600,000 clones, roughly three quarters of which are singletons. The sample taken for sequencing was PBMCs. The receptor set was obtained from a woman between 35 and 50 years old in good health. Some clones in this sample may be carry-over from other donors' samples.

The V gene is TRBV7-9, the J gene TRBJ2-7; D unclear. This CDR3 is built from 13 residues. CDR1 and CDR2 from the germline V gene are SEHNR and FQNEAQ (reference sequence). V lost 0 bases, J lost 5 bases, and 8 bases lay in between. The CDR3 region has the DNA TGTGCCAGCAGCTTAGCGAATTCGGACGAGCAGTACTTC. Protein product: CASSLANSDEQYF.

The V and J genes are TRBV6-4 and TRBJ2-3, with a weak D call TRBD1 (6 bases). The CDR3 loop spans 15 amino acids. Germline loops: CDR1 MRHNA, CDR2 SNTAGT. V gave up 2 bases and J gave up 0 bases, with 9 bases separating them. The CDR3 loop reads CASSDGTRSTDTQYF. In DNA form, the CDR3 reads TGTGCCAGCAGTGACGGGACAAGAAGCACAGATACGCAGTATTTT.

This clone was counted only a few times. The rearrangement uses TRBV7-9 and TRBJ1-3; unclear D gene. The V gene lost 1 base and the J gene lost 2 bases, with 6 bases spanning the gap. The germline V gene has CDR1 SEHNR and CDR2 FQNEAQ (reference sequence). The CDR3 covers 14 residues. DNA of the CDR3: TGTGCCAGCAGCTTAGGGACCACTGGAAACACCATATATTTT. Its translation is CASSLGTTGNTIYF.